The text below deals with one T cell receptor beta chain. What it recognizes is unknown. The sample comes from a study of shared clonotypes between healthy human individuals. Whole-study results and caveats: An expected dependence of interdonor clonotype sharing on sequencing depth was noted. Clonotypes shared by all four sorted-subset donors had higher generation probabilities than non-shared clonotypes.

Naive CD8 cells lacked CD45RO, underwent positive selection for CCR7 and left out terminally differentiated effector memory CD45RA+ cells. Germline CDR1 LGHNA, CDR2 YSLEER. The CDR3 has 18 amino acids. The trim removed 1 base at V and 5 bases at J, leaving 10 bases unmatched. Running of the assay took place at deep level. Clones were sequenced by immunoSEQ multiplex PCR, and TCRdb holds only the in-frame ones, with some missing. The sample contains 1.5 million to 2.5 million clones, about 95% of which appear only once. V and J are TRBV4-3 and TRBJ2-3, with 12 nucleotides matching TRBD2. This TCR derives from a man aged 18 to 29 in good health. The sample taken for sequencing was naive CD8+ T cells sorted from blood. CDR3 coding DNA: TGCGCCAGCAGCCAAGCTCTTCGACTAGCGGGAGCTGAAGATACGCAGTATTTT. Amino acid sequence: CASSQALRLAGAEDTQYF.